A single sample is the source of the 19 T cell receptor beta chains below, sequenced in a study of cytomegalovirus exposure and HLA in healthy donors. Measured with immunoSEQ multiplex PCR; TCRdb has only the in-frame clones, and not every one. The sample consists of roughly 280,000 clones, approximately 86% of them appearing once. The material sequenced was PBMCs. The receptor set was obtained from a woman younger than 30 in good health and CMV-seronegative.

The chain is built from TRBV6-5 and TRBJ2-1; D not resolved. CDR1 and CDR2 from the germline V gene are MNHEY and SVGAGI. Trimming removed 2 bases at V and 13 bases at J, with 9 bases between. The CDR3 is made up of 11 amino acids. The CDR3 nucleotides read TGTGCCAGCAGTTACAGCTTTTTCCAGTTCTTC. Translation gives CASSYSFFQFF.

The rearrangement links TRBV7-8 to TRBJ2-5; 11 nucleotides align to TRBD2. Trimming at V came to 5 bases and at J to 4 bases, leaving 9 bases not matched to a gene. The CDR3 runs 16 residues. Germline CDR1 and CDR2: SGHVS and FQNEAQ. The CDR3 here is CASSAYLAGGGETQYF. CDR3 nucleotide sequence: TGTGCCAGCAGCGCGTATCTAGCGGGAGGAGGAGAGACCCAGTACTTC.

CDR3 amino acids: CASSPAGGSSYEQYF. The CDR3 DNA reads TGTGCCAGCAGCCCAGCGGGGGGTTCCTCCTACGAGCAGTACTTC. The chain links TRBV7-2 to TRBJ2-7, with 9 nucleotides matching TRBD2. The CDR3 has 15 amino acids. After removal of 5 bases from V and 0 bases from J, the junction contained 5 bases not matched to a gene. Germline V gene sequence: CDR1 SGHTA, CDR2 FQGNSA.

The chain carries TRBV5-1 and TRBJ2-7; D not resolved. V dropped 2 bases and J dropped 6 bases, with 9 bases sitting between them. The CDR3 sequence is 12 residues long. Germline CDR1 reads SGHRS; CDR2 reads YFSETQ. The CDR3 region is CASSFYLSEQYF. CDR3 coding DNA: TGCGCCAGCAGCTTTTACCTCAGCGAGCAGTACTTC.

This chain uses TRBV16 with TRBJ2-7; weak D call: TRBD1 (5 bases). The CDR3 contains 17 residues. The germline CDR1 and CDR2 sequences are KGHSY and FQNENV. Between the trimmed V and J ends, which lost 0 bases and 3 bases, there was a span of 18 bases. CDR3 residues: CASSQSAGSLQIYEQYF. In DNA, the CDR3 is TGTGCCAGCAGCCAATCGGCAGGGTCCCTCCAGATCTACGAGCAGTACTTC.

This chain links TRBV30 with TRBJ2-2, with D maybe TRBD2 (5 bases). The CDR3 length is 16 residues. The germline CDR1 and CDR2 sequences are GTSNPN and SVGIG (reference sequence). With 0 bases removed from V and 6 bases from J, the gap between germline ends came to 17 bases. The DNA of the CDR3 is TGTGCCTGGAGTGTCTCGAGGACTGCTCTGGCCGGGGAGCTGTTTTTT. Protein product: CAWSVSRTALAGELFF.

This clone was picked up a small number of times. The J gene is TRBJ2-1, the V gene TRBV6-5; D might be TRBD2 (6 bases). The CDR3 is made up of 16 amino acids. Looked up from germline, CDR1 is MNHEY and CDR2 is SVGAGI. V lost 3 bases and J lost 5, with 17 bases in between. CDR3 in amino acids: CASSYFWGREDNEQFF. The CDR3 coding sequence is TGTGCCAGCAGTTATTTCTGGGGCAGGGAGGACAATGAGCAGTTCTTC.

The gene calls are TRBV27 and TRBJ2-1, with TRBD1 as a possible D gene (5 bases). The CDR3 spans 17 residues. V shed 3 bases and J shed 4 bases, with 19 bases lying between them. CDR1 and CDR2 (germline): MNHEY, SMNVEV (reference sequence). The CDR3 DNA reads TGTGCCAGCAGTTTCCGACAGTCCCCTAAGGGGTACAATGAGCAGTTCTTC. Translation: CASSFRQSPKGYNEQFF.

The V and J genes are TRBV6-1 and TRBJ2-7; no clear D. V was trimmed by 7 bases and J by 4 bases, leaving 8 bases between them. The CDR3 runs 11 residues. Germline values: CDR1 MNHNS, CDR2 SASEGT. CDR3 DNA sequence: TGTGCCAGCATCGTAAATTACGAGCAGTACTTC. This codes for CASIVNYEQYF.

CDR3 DNA: TGTGCCAGCAGCTGGACTAGCGGGATCACAGATACGCAGTATTTT. Its translation: CASSWTSGITDTQYF. This chain uses TRBV11-3 with TRBJ2-3; 12 bases fit TRBD2. CDR1 and CDR2 from the germline V gene are SGHNT and YENEEA. The junction had 1 base not matched to a gene; V was cut back by 4 bases and J by 2 bases. The CDR3 loop spans 15 amino acids.

This clone was counted a few times. The chain uses TRBV5-1 and TRBJ1-2; no firm D call. Germline CDR1 SGHRS, CDR2 YFSETQ. The CDR3 sequence is 14 residues long. V was cut by 4 bases and J by 2 bases, with 12 bases left in between. In DNA form, the CDR3 reads TGCGCCAGCAGCAGCGGGGAGGCAAACTATGGCTACACCTTC. Protein sequence: CASSSGEANYGYTF.

The V call is TRBV4-3, the J call TRBJ2-5, with 7 bases matching TRBD1. CDR1 LGHNA and CDR2 YSLEER come from the germline V gene. V gave up 4 bases and J gave up 2 bases; unmatched junction bases: 4. The CDR3 covers 14 residues. CDR3 coding DNA: TGCGCCAGCAGCCCGGGGACAGCTCAAGAGACCCAGTACTTC. It is translated as CASSPGTAQETQYF.

The chain recombines TRBV7-2 with TRBJ1-6; 7 nucleotides match TRBD1. The CDR3 runs 15 residues. The germline V gene encodes CDR1 SGHTA and CDR2 FQGNSA. Unmatched junction bases numbered 7, after V lost 6 bases and J lost 5 bases. The CDR3 loop reads CASSPWTGDNSPLHF. As DNA, the CDR3 is TGTGCCAGCAGTCCCTGGACAGGAGATAATTCACCCCTCCACTTT.

The rearrangement joins TRBV18 to TRBJ1-3, with D possibly being TRBD1 (5 bases). The germline V gene has CDR1 KGHSH and CDR2 LQKENI. Trimming removed 0 bases at V and 0 bases at J, with 12 bases between. The CDR3 totals 17 residues. CDR3 residues: CASSPPGQTNSGNTIYF. The CDR3, as DNA: TGTGCCAGCTCACCACCCGGACAAACCAACTCTGGAAACACCATATATTTT.

This sequence joins TRBV4-2 and TRBJ2-7; maybe TRBD1 (6 bases). CDR3 length: 14 residues. The germline V gene has CDR1 LGHNA and CDR2 YNFKEQ. Trimming removed 6 bases from V and 2 bases from J, with 14 bases in between. This chain's CDR3 is CASSLTGLTYEQYF. CDR3 nucleotide sequence: TGTGCCAGCAGTCTGACAGGACTTACCTACGAGCAGTACTTC.

The chain employs TRBV2 and TRBJ2-7; 7 bases agree with TRBD1. The CDR3 totals 12 residues. Trimming at V came to 9 bases and at J to 1 base, leaving 3 bases not matched to a gene. Germline assignment: CDR1 SNHLY and CDR2 FYNNEI. The CDR3 DNA sequence: TGTGCCAGGGGACAGTCTTCCTACGAGCAGTACTTC. Translation: CARGQSSYEQYF.

V usage is TRBV5-1 and J usage is TRBJ2-7; 8 bases are shared with TRBD1. The CDR3 is 14 amino acids. Germline V gives CDR1 SGHRS, CDR2 YFSETQ. The trim removed 0 bases at V and 6 bases at J, leaving 5 bases unmatched. As DNA, the CDR3 is TGCGCCAGCAGCTTGGGCCAGGGGGCGCCCGAGCAGTACTTC. This translates into CASSLGQGAPEQYF.

This chain joins TRBV2 and TRBJ2-5; D might be TRBD2 (6 bases). Trimming took 6 bases from V and 2 from J, leaving 13 bases between them. Germline V gene sequence: CDR1 SNHLY, CDR2 FYNNEI. This CDR3 spans 14 amino acids. The CDR3 protein is CASSSNGGQETQYF. The CDR3 DNA reads TGTGCCAGCAGCTCTAACGGGGGTCAAGAGACCCAGTACTTC.

The CDR3 here is CASSLVGTSGVLNWETQYF. The CDR3, as DNA: TGTGCCAGCAGTTTAGTTGGGACTAGCGGCGTTTTAAACTGGGAGACCCAGTACTTC. The rearrangement joins TRBV27 to TRBJ2-5, with 11 bases identical to TRBD2. The germline V gene encodes CDR1 MNHEY and CDR2 SMNVEV (reference sequence). The CDR3 has 19 amino acids. The ends lost 2 bases at V and 5 bases at J; junction bases unmatched: 16.